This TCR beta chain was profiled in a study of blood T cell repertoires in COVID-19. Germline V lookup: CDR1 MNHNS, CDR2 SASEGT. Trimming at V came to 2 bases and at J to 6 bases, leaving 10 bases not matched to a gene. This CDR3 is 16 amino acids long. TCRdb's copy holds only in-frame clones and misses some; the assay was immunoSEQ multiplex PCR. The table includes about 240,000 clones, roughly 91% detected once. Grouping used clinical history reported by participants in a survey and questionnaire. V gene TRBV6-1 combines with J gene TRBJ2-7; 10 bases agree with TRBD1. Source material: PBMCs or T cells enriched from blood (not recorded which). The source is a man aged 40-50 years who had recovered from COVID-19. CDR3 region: CASSELYGTGAPEQYF. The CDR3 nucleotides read TGTGCCAGCAGTGAACTCTATGGGACAGGGGCTCCCGAGCAGTACTTC.